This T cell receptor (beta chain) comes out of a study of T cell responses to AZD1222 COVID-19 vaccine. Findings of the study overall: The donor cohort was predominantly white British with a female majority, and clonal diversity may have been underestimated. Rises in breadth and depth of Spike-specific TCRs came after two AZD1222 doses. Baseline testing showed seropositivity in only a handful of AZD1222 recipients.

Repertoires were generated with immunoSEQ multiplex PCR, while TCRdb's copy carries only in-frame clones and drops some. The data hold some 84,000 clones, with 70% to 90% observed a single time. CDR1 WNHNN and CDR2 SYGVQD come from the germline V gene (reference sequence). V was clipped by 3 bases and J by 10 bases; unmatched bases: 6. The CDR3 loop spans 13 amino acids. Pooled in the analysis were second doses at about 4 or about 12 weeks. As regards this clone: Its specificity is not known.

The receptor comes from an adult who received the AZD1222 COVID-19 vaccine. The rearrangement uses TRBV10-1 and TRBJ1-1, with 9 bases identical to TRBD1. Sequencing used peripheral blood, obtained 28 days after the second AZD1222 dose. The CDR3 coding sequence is TGCGCCAGCAGTGACCGGACAGGGGCCTCAGCTTTCTTT. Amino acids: CASSDRTGASAFF.